Sequencing of this T cell receptor beta chain was carried out in a study of blood T cell repertoires in COVID-19. As for the study in general: There were acute and convalescent COVID-19 samples, and they came from the United States, Italy and Spain. T cells, B-cell-depleted T cells, or PBMCs supplied cDNA or gDNA.

This clone was detected only a few times. CDR1 and CDR2 from the germline V gene are SGDLS and YYNGEE. The J segment lost 1 base and the V segment lost 2 bases, leaving 9 bases of the junction unmatched. CDR3 length: 17 residues. Original processing notes: Nucleated cell number was recorded as an estimate derived from reference gene primer amplification. TCRdb's copy holds only in-frame clones and misses some; the assay was immunoSEQ multiplex PCR. Clonal size and the V and J genes are those of that table, whereas D and trimming came from the DNA. The table includes about 270,000 clones, roughly 79% detected once.

Sample: peripheral blood. The chain has TRBV9 and TRBJ1-1; 9 bases match TRBD1. This clonotype originated in a woman aged 60-70 years with active or convalescent COVID-19. CDR3 region: CASSVGTGTMGNTEAFF. CDR3 nucleotide sequence: TGTGCCAGCAGCGTTGGGACAGGGACAATGGGGAACACTGAAGCTTTCTTT.